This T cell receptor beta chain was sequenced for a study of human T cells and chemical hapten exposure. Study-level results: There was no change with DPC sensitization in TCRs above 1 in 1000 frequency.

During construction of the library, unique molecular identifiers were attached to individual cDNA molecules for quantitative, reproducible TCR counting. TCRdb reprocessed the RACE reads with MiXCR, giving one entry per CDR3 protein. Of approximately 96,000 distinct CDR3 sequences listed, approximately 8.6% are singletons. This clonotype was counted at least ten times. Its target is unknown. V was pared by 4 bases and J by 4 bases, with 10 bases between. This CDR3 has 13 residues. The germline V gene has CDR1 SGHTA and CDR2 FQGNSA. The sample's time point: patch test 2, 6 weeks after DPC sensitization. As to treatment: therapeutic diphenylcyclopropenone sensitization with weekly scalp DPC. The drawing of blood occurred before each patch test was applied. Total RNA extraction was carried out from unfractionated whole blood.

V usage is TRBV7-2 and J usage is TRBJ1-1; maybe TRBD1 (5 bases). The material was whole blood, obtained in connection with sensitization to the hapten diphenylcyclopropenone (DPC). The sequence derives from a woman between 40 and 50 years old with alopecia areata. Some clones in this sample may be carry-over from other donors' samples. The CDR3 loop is CASSWGVGTEAFF. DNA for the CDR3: TGTGCCAGCAGCTGGGGGGTTGGCACTGAAGCTTTCTTT.